This TCR beta chain was captured in a study of radiotherapy plus CTLA-4 blockade in lung cancer. Study-level results: After radiotherapy and ipilimumab, tumor-derived clones expanded in peripheral blood.

This CDR3 has 15 amino acids. CDR1 MNHEY and CDR2 SMNVEV come from the germline V gene (reference sequence). V shed 3 bases and J 2 bases; nucleotides not matched to a gene: 2. Sequenced by immunoSEQ multiplex PCR; TCRdb stores in-frame clones only, minus some. The data hold over 30,000 clones, with approximately 75% observed a single time. Comment on this clone: Its antigen is unknown.

Each patient with chemo-refractory metastatic non-small-cell lung cancer was treated with focal radiation plus CTLA-4 blockade using ipilimumab. The chain combines TRBV27 with TRBJ2-1, with 9 positions matching TRBD2. Sequences were derived from peripheral blood, sampled from a patient treated with radiotherapy plus ipilimumab. The origin of this receptor is a human donor with non-small cell lung cancer that progressed on radiotherapy plus ipilimumab. The CDR3 spells CASSLSGGPYNEQFF. CDR3 in DNA: TGTGCCAGCAGTTTGAGCGGGGGGCCCTACAATGAGCAGTTCTTC.